A single sample gave rise to the 7 T cell receptor beta chains below, sequenced in a study of T cells after yellow fever vaccination. A single record per CDR3 protein comes from TCRdb applying MiXCR to the 5' RACE reads. The table has hundreds of thousands of distinct CDR3 sequences, around 16% seen once. Here the sequenced sample was PBMCs, taken about 5 days after the first yellow fever vaccination. The origin of the receptors is a man aged 18 to 29 who received the YFV17D yellow fever vaccine.

This clonotype was found a few times. The V and J genes are TRBV7-3 and TRBJ2-5; TRBD1 matches 7 bases. CDR3 size: 15 residues. J was trimmed by 3 bases and V by 5 bases; bases with no gene match: 9. Germline V gives CDR1 SGHTA, CDR2 FQGTGA. For the CDR3, the DNA is TGTGCCAGCAGCCTACAGGGGTCGGGAAAAGAGACCCAGTACTTC. Encoded protein: CASSLQGSGKETQYF.

This chain joins TRBV11-3 and TRBJ2-1, with 7 bases matching TRBD2. Germline assignment: CDR1 SGHNT and CDR2 YENEEA. After removal of 5 bases from V and 1 base from J, the junction contained 8 bases not matched to a gene. This CDR3 is built from 16 residues. CDR3 region: CASSLSPGGSYNEQFF. In DNA, the CDR3 is TGTGCCAGCAGCCTATCGCCGGGGGGATCCTACAATGAGCAGTTCTTC.

This clonotype turned up a few times. The CDR3 sequence is CASSTTSGEETQYF. In DNA form, the CDR3 reads TGTGCCAGCAGCACGACTAGCGGGGAAGAGACCCAGTACTTC. The V gene is TRBV11-1, the J gene TRBJ2-5, with 11 bases lining up with TRBD2. Germline lookup yields CDR1 SGHAT and CDR2 FQDESV (reference sequence). V gave up 5 bases and J gave up 3 bases; unmatched junction bases: 2. The CDR3 has 14 residues.

The genes are TRBV6-1 and TRBJ1-2, with 8 bases aligning to TRBD1. V shed 8 bases, J shed 2 bases, and the junction held 10 bases outside the gene matches. The length of the CDR3 is 15 residues. In germline, CDR1 is MNHNS, CDR2 SASEGT. The CDR3 is CASLKQGGLNYGYTF. CDR3 in DNA: TGTGCCAGCCTGAAACAGGGGGGACTAAACTATGGCTACACCTTC.

This clonotype was seen a handful of times. The junction departs from the called germline gene at one end, perhaps through a read error. The rearrangement links TRBV12-3 or TRBV12-4 to TRBJ2-2; TRBD2 matches at 12 bases. This CDR3 has 15 amino acids. The CDR3 sequence: CASSLAGGVTGELFF. The CDR3 DNA reads TGTGCCAGCAGTCTAGCGGGGGGGGTCACCGGGGAGCTGTTTTTT.

A few counts support this clonotype. The chain has TRBV12-5 and TRBJ2-7; the D is unclear. Trimming took 0 bases from V and 4 from J, leaving 7 bases between them. The germline V gene encodes CDR1 LGHNT and CDR2 FRNRAP. The CDR3 length is 13 residues. As DNA, the CDR3 is TGTGCTAGTGGTTTGGTAGGGTTATACGAGCAGTACTTC. Translation: CASGLVGLYEQYF.

This clonotype was seen a handful of times. V usage is TRBV5-1 and J usage is TRBJ2-1; TRBD1 matches at 9 bases. From germline, CDR1 is SGHRS and CDR2 YFSETQ. The CDR3 has 15 amino acids. V was pared by 5 bases and J by 4 bases, with 7 bases of the junction left unmatched. The CDR3 loop reads CASRDTGGAYNEQFF. Written as DNA, the CDR3 is TGCGCCAGCAGGGACACAGGGGGCGCATACAATGAGCAGTTCTTC.